This paragraph reports one T cell receptor (beta chain). Antigen: not known. Using immunoSEQ multiplex PCR, the repertoire was profiled, and TCRdb retains in-frame clones only, with some absent. The sample has about 180,000 clones, about 89% seen once. The data were obtained in a study of T cell responses to AZD1222 COVID-19 vaccine. This CDR3 spans 14 amino acids. V was shortened by 7 bases and J by 3 bases, with 12 bases between the two germline ends. Germline lookup yields CDR1 LNHDA and CDR2 SQIVND (reference sequence). Study-level results: Donors skewed white British and female; clonal diversity was possibly underestimated.

The origin of this receptor is an adult in good health. Source: peripheral blood, taken on day 0 of AZD1222 vaccination. The chain is built from TRBV19 and TRBJ1-4; maybe TRBD1 (6 bases). The CDR3 sequence is CASTRTGPNEKLFF. For the CDR3, the DNA is TGTGCCAGTACCAGAACAGGGCCTAATGAAAAACTGTTTTTT.